The TCR beta chain under discussion was sequenced for a study of T cell responses to AZD1222 COVID-19 vaccine. Findings and caveats of the study: Two AZD1222 doses significantly raised spike-specific TCR breadth and depth over controls. The sample set comprised mostly white British donors with more females, and clonal diversity was possibly underestimated.

J gave up 2 bases and V 6 bases, and 6 bases lay outside the gene matches. The CDR3 has 15 residues. Germline CDR1 MNHEY, CDR2 SVGAGI. The method was immunoSEQ multiplex PCR; TCRdb's version includes in-frame clones alone and lacks a portion of them. The sample yields some 250,000 clones, around 93% seen once. A remark on this clone: Its antigen is not identified.

Sequenced material: peripheral blood, taken 28 days after the second AZD1222 dose. This receptor was taken from an adult who received the AZD1222 COVID-19 vaccine. The rearrangement joins TRBV6-5 to TRBJ2-3, with 9 bases aligning to TRBD1. The CDR3 spells CASSSGTGFTDTQYF. CDR3 nucleotides: TGTGCCAGCAGCTCCGGGACAGGGTTCACAGATACGCAGTATTTT.